Listed below are T cell receptor beta chains from one sample, sequenced in a study of OX40 agonist ivuxolimab in advanced cancers. Produced via immunoSEQ multiplex PCR; TCRdb's table is partial and in-frame only. Of 60,000 to 80,000 clones in the sample, more than 85% were seen once. Specimen: CD4+ or CD8+ T cells sorted from blood, collected in a trial of the OX40 agonist ivuxolimab. All receptors derive from an adult with an advanced solid tumor such as melanoma, head and neck, liver or kidney cancer. Each CDR3 is given with its conserved first and last residue. D genes are given only for firm matches. The size entry is marked missing in some rows and otherwise reads once, few, many or a size class.

TRBD1 NA TRBJ1-1 TRBV6-1 CASSESDRGRANTEAFF TGTGCCAGCAGTGAGTCGGACAGGGGGCGGGCGAACACTGAAGCTTTCTTT
NA NA TRBJ1-6 TRBV28 CASSPGTYNSPLHF TGTGCCAGCAGTCCTGGGACATATAATTCACCCCTCCACTTT
NA NA TRBJ1-3 TRBV4-1 CASSQELRRTLRSGNTIYF TGCGCCAGCAGCCAAGAATTGAGACGGACCCTTCGCTCTGGAAACACCATATATTTT
NA NA TRBJ2-2 TRBV11-2 CASSGSVGSVNTGELFF TGTGCCAGCAGCGGTAGTGTAGGTAGCGTCAACACCGGGGAGCTGTTTTTT
TRBD2 NA TRBJ2-6 TRBV27 CASMSSGRDSGANVLTF TGTGCCAGCATGAGTAGCGGGAGAGACTCTGGGGCCAACGTCCTGACTTTC
TRBD2 NA TRBJ2-6 TRBV10-3 CAIRDISSGTFSGANVLTF TGTGCCATCAGAGATATTTCTAGCGGGACCTTCTCTGGGGCCAACGTCCTGACTTTC
TRBD2 once TRBJ2-2 TRBV15 CATSRETYRTSGTGELFF TGTGCCACCAGCAGAGAAACCTACCGGACTAGCGGAACCGGGGAGCTGTTTTTT
TRBD1 few TRBJ1-5 TRBV19 CASSRQGGSNQPQHF TGTGCCAGTAGTCGACAGGGGGGCAGCAATCAGCCCCAGCATTTT
TRBD2 NA TRBJ2-7 TRBV6-5 CASDSTSGSSYEQYF TGTGCCAGCGACTCGACTAGCGGGAGCTCCTACGAGCAGTACTTC
TRBD1 NA TRBJ2-7 TRBV7-2 CASSLRTGINYEQYF TGTGCCAGCAGCTTGAGGACAGGGATCAACTACGAGCAGTACTTC
TRBD1 once TRBJ2-7 TRBV10-3 CAITPGQGAYEQYF TGTGCCATCACGCCCGGACAGGGGGCCTACGAGCAGTACTTC
NA NA TRBJ1-1 TRBV25-1 CASSDYGGEGTEAFF TGTGCCAGCAGTGATTATGGGGGCGAAGGAACTGAAGCTTTCTTT
TRBD2 NA TRBJ2-7 TRBV5-1 CASSPGLARLEQYF TGCGCCAGCAGCCCCGGACTAGCCCGTTTGGAGCAGTACTTC
TRBD1 NA TRBJ2-1 TRBV11-3 CASSVIPSVAGGSYNEQFF TGTGCCAGCAGCGTGATCCCATCGGTGGCAGGGGGCTCCTACAATGAGCAGTTCTTC
TRBD2 NA TRBJ2-3 TRBV5-1 CASSSLGLAASTDTQYF TGCGCCAGCAGCTCACTCGGACTAGCGGCTAGCACAGATACGCAGTATTTT
TRBD2 few TRBJ2-5 TRBV5-6 CASRPLAGGTLGGQETQYF TGTGCCAGCAGGCCTCTAGCGGGAGGGACGTTGGGGGGCCAAGAGACCCAGTACTTC
TRBD1 NA TRBJ2-2 TRBV14 CASSRDRVNTGELFF TGTGCCAGCAGCCGGGACAGGGTGAACACCGGGGAGCTGTTTTTT
NA NA TRBJ1-2 TRBV19 CASRGRRYGYTF TGTGCCAGTAGGGGACGGCGATATGGCTACACCTTC
NA NA TRBJ1-4 TRBV18 CASSLRTIGVATNEKLFF TGTGCCAGCTCGCTCAGAACTATCGGAGTTGCAACTAATGAAAAACTGTTTTTT
TRBD2 NA TRBJ2-1 TRBV14 CASRGLAGSEQFF TGTGCCAGCAGGGGACTAGCGGGAAGTGAGCAGTTCTTC
TRBD1 NA TRBJ1-5 TRBV15 CATSRNRGSGQPQHF TGTGCCACCAGCAGGAACAGGGGTTCGGGTCAGCCCCAGCATTTT
NA NA TRBJ1-1 TRBV5-5 CASSLITTGEAFF TGTGCCAGCAGCCTTATTACGACAGGAGAAGCTTTCTTT
NA NA TRBJ2-7 TRBV27 CASISPVAPPHLYEQYF TGTGCCAGCATATCCCCCGTCGCCCCCCCCCACTTGTACGAGCAGTACTTC
NA once TRBJ2-1 TRBV7-2 CASSNSSPYNEQFF TGTGCCAGCAGCAATTCTAGCCCCTACAATGAGCAGTTCTTC
NA NA TRBJ2-3 TRBV6-6 CASSPGTDTQYF TGTGCCAGCAGTCCGGGGACCGATACGCAGTATTTT
NA NA TRBJ2-1 TRBV27 CASSWVSGQTYNEQFF TGTGCCAGCAGTTGGGTCAGCGGTCAGACCTACAATGAGCAGTTCTTC
TRBD1 NA TRBJ1-1 TRBV5-1 CASSYPGQGATNTEAFF TGCGCCAGCAGCTATCCGGGACAGGGTGCGACGAACACTGAAGCTTTCTTT